These 19 T cell receptor beta chains were sequenced from one sample in a study of blood T cell repertoires in COVID-19. Assay: immunoSEQ multiplex PCR; the TCRdb copy retains only in-frame clones and omits some. The sample contains a few hundred thousand clones, approximately 80% of which appear only once. Sequencing used PBMCs or T cells enriched from blood (not recorded which). All receptors come from an older woman who had recovered from COVID-19.

The CDR3 bases are TGTGCCAGCAGCTTGACTAGCGGGGGGTTTACCGGGGAGCTGTTTTTT. Translation gives CASSLTSGGFTGELFF. This sequence joins TRBV7-2 and TRBJ2-2, with 13 bases matching TRBD2. The CDR3 spans 16 residues. CDR1 and CDR2 from the germline V gene are SGHTA and FQGNSA. V trimming: 3 bases; J trimming: 5 bases; junction bases outside the gene matches: 3.

The CDR3 nucleotides are TGCAGTGCTAGTTTCAGGGGGAGTGATGGCTACACCTTC. It is translated as CSASFRGSDGYTF. J is TRBJ1-2 and V is TRBV20-1; 7 bases line up with TRBD1. Germline CDR1 reads DFQATT; CDR2 reads SNEGSKA (reference sequence). Losses at the gene ends were 3 bases for V and 6 bases for J; bases not matched to a gene: 7. This CDR3 region has 13 residues.

This chain uses TRBV12-3 or TRBV12-4 with TRBJ1-2, with D perhaps TRBD1 (6 bases). This CDR3 has 12 amino acids. V lost 6 bases to trimming and J lost 8 bases, with 13 bases between them. CDR3 loop: CASSRGALGYTF. The DNA of the CDR3 is TGTGCCAGCAGCCGGGGGGCTCTCGGCTACACCTTC.

J is TRBJ2-3 and V is TRBV24-1, with 12 nucleotides matching TRBD2. There are 17 residues in the CDR3. The trim removed 2 bases at V and 5 bases at J, leaving 7 bases unmatched. The germline V gene has CDR1 KGHDR and CDR2 SFDVKD. Written as DNA, the CDR3 is TGTGCCACCAGTGATTCCACGCTAGCGGGGGGGCAAGATACGCAGTATTTT. Translation: CATSDSTLAGGQDTQYF.

V usage is TRBV5-4 and J usage is TRBJ1-1, with 9 bases aligning to TRBD1. V was pared by 3 bases and J by 6 bases, with 9 bases of the junction left unmatched. Germline lookup yields CDR1 SGHNT and CDR2 YYREEE (reference sequence). The CDR3 is made up of 15 amino acids. CDR3 DNA sequence: TGTGCCAGCAGCTCGGGGGGACAGGGAATAGCTGAAGCTTTCTTT. Encoded protein: CASSSGGQGIAEAFF.

This chain links TRBV7-2 with TRBJ2-3, with TRBD2 matching over 14 bases. In germline, CDR1 is SGHTA, CDR2 FQGNSA. The length of the CDR3 is 17 residues. The V and J ends lost 4 bases and 3 bases, in that order; junction bases with no gene match: 6. The CDR3 protein is CASSSRTSGRRTDTQYF. CDR3 bases: TGTGCCAGCAGCTCAAGGACTAGCGGGAGGCGAACAGATACGCAGTATTTT.

This clone was recorded a few times. The chain couples TRBV5-6 to TRBJ2-7, with D maybe TRBD1 (5 bases). Germline loops: CDR1 SGHDT, CDR2 YYEEEE. Trimming pared 5 bases from V and 3 bases from J, leaving 18 bases between. The CDR3 covers 15 residues. Here the CDR3 DNA reads TGTGCCAGCAGGTATACAGGTGCGCCCTACTACGAGCAGTACTTC. Translation: CASRYTGAPYYEQYF.

V is TRBV7-9 and J is TRBJ1-2; D is uncertain. CDR1 is SEHNR, CDR2 FQNEAQ, per germline (reference sequence). This CDR3 is 14 amino acids long. V lost 8 bases and J 2 bases, leaving 15 bases between the germline ends. CDR3 bases: TGTGCCAGCCGAAGGGAGGAAATAAACTATGGCTACACCTTC. Amino acid sequence: CASRREEINYGYTF.

This sequence joins TRBV19 and TRBJ2-1, with TRBD2 matching over 10 bases. The CDR3 sequence is 16 residues long. With V trimmed by 5 bases and J by 4 bases, 8 bases remained unmatched. Germline V gene lookup returns CDR1 LNHDA and CDR2 SQIVND (reference sequence). The DNA of the CDR3 is TGTGCCAGTAGTCAAATAGCGGGAGGCTCTTACAATGAGCAGTTCTTC. It yields the protein CASSQIAGGSYNEQFF.

The CDR3 coding sequence is TGCAGCGTGGCACAGGGAACTAGCACAGATACGCAGTATTTT. Translating gives CSVAQGTSTDTQYF. The genes are TRBV29-1 and TRBJ2-3, with D perhaps matching TRBD1 (6 bases). V lost 6 bases to trimming and J lost 0 bases, with 13 bases between them. Germline CDR1 and CDR2: SQVTM and ANQGSEA. This CDR3 spans 14 amino acids.

V usage is TRBV2 and J usage is TRBJ2-7, with 12 bases lining up with TRBD1. With V trimmed by 6 bases and J by 0 bases, 9 bases remained unmatched. Germline CDR1 is SNHLY and CDR2 is FYNNEI. CDR3 length: 17 amino acids. The CDR3 region has the DNA TGTGCCAGCAGGGGGACAGGGGGCGTCCGGAGCTCCTACGAGCAGTACTTC. This gives the protein CASRGTGGVRSSYEQYF. The full variable domain, rest sourced from reference TRBV2 and TRBJ2-7, is EPEVTQTPSHQVTQMGQEVILRCVPISNHLYFYWYRQILGQKVEFLVSFYNNEISEKSEIFDDQFSVERPDGSNFTLKIRSTKLEDSAMYFCASRGTGGVRSSYEQYFGPGTRLTVT.

This clone occurred once. This chain connects TRBV7-8 to TRBJ1-1, with D tentatively TRBD1 (6 bases). The length of the CDR3 is 13 residues. V was cut by 1 base and J by 5 bases, with 8 bases left in between. Germline values: CDR1 SGHVS, CDR2 FQNEAQ. CDR3 coding DNA: TGTGCCAGCAGCTTAGACAGGGTAACTGAAGCTTTCTTT. Translated: CASSLDRVTEAFF.

Notes on this clone: Other DNA sequences from this sample encode an identical CDR3 as well. The V gene is TRBV25-1, the J gene TRBJ2-7, with D perhaps TRBD1 (6 bases). Germline-derived CDR1 and CDR2 are MGHDK and SYGVNS. This CDR3 spans 12 amino acids. V was cut by 3 bases and J by 3 bases, with 6 bases left in between. The chain's CDR3 is CASSDRGYEQYF. CDR3 DNA sequence: TGTGCCAGCAGTGACAGGGGCTACGAGCAGTACTTC.

This chain links TRBV2 with TRBJ1-6; weak D call: TRBD1 (6 bases). This CDR3 region has 12 residues. The V end was cut by 9 bases, the J end by 9 bases, with 12 bases between. Germline V gives CDR1 SNHLY, CDR2 FYNNEI. The CDR3 region is CASQQGSSPLHF. As DNA, the CDR3 is TGTGCCAGTCAACAGGGTAGTTCACCCCTCCACTTT.

This chain uses TRBV29-1 with TRBJ2-7; 9 nucleotides agree with TRBD1. Looked up from germline, CDR1 is SQVTM and CDR2 is ANQGSEA. The CDR3 extends over 13 amino acids. The junction had 5 bases not matched to a gene; V was cut back by 8 bases and J by 0 bases. The CDR3 DNA sequence: TGCAGCATTAGACAGGGGGGCTCCTACGAGCAGTACTTC. This translates into CSIRQGGSYEQYF.

This clone has a handful of counts. This sequence joins TRBV10-2 and TRBJ2-4; maybe TRBD2 (6 bases). V lost 6 bases to trimming and J lost 2 bases, with 20 bases between them. CDR1 and CDR2 (germline): WSHSY, SAAADI. The CDR3 totals 17 residues. For the CDR3, the DNA is TGCGCCAGCAGCGCCAGTGCGGGAACTTCGTCCAAAAACATTCAGTACTTC. Its translation is CASSASAGTSSKNIQYF.

This clone is a singleton in its sample. This chain connects TRBV12-5 to TRBJ2-7, with D possibly TRBD2 on 5 matching bases. Trimming stripped 5 bases from V and 3 bases from J, with 8 bases between. Germline V gene sequence: CDR1 LGHNT, CDR2 FRNRAP. This CDR3 contains 12 residues. The CDR3 coding sequence is TGTGCTAGTGGTCCTACTAGCTACGAGCAGTACTTC. Translating it yields CASGPTSYEQYF.

The CDR3, as DNA: TGTGCCTGGAGTCCTAAGATGAACACTGAAGCTTTCTTT. Protein product: CAWSPKMNTEAFF. This chain connects TRBV30 to TRBJ1-1; D gene ambiguous. The germline gives CDR1 GTSNPN, CDR2 SVGIG (reference sequence). Trimming shortened V by 2 bases and J by 0 bases, and 7 bases separated the two germline ends. The CDR3 is 13 amino acids.

This rearrangement joins TRBV7-2 to TRBJ1-5, with a tentative D call TRBD1 (6 bases). CDR1 is SGHTA, CDR2 FQGNSA, per germline. CDR3 length: 16 residues. Trimming took off 4 bases at V and 0 bases at J, with 13 bases between the two ends. CDR3 region: CASSSRQAYSNQPQHF. CDR3 sequence (DNA): TGTGCCAGCAGCTCTAGACAGGCATATAGCAATCAGCCCCAGCATTTT.